The rows below give T cell receptor beta chains drawn from one sample of a study of cytomegalovirus exposure and HLA in healthy donors. Libraries were prepared by immunoSEQ multiplex PCR; TCRdb keeps only in-frame clonotypes and omits some of them. The sample includes around 100,000 clones. Sequencing was carried out using PBMCs. Receptor source: a man aged 35 to 55 in good health and CMV-seropositive. Both conserved end residues are part of each CDR3. The D gene is left open where the match is weak.

>TRBD1|TRBV7-2|TRBJ1-2
TGTGCCAGCAGCCGCCTCACGACAGGGGAAGGCTACACCTTC
CASSRLTTGEGYTF
>.|TRBV9|TRBJ2-5
TGTGCCAGCAGCGCTCCAATTTGGGGGGGCGAGACCCAGTACTTC
CASSAPIWGGETQYF
>TRBD2|TRBV6-1|TRBJ2-1
TGTGCCAGCAGTGAAAGGCTGACTAGCGGTTACAATGAGCAGTTCTTC
CASSERLTSGYNEQFF
>.|TRBV11-3|TRBJ2-1
TGTGCCAGCAGCTTCGGTAGGGGGGGCAATGAGCAGTTCTTC
CASSFGRGGNEQFF
>TRBD1|TRBV6-5|TRBJ1-1
TGTGCCAGCAGCGAACAGGGGCGGACTGAAGCTTTCTTT
CASSEQGRTEAFF
>TRBD2|TRBV27|TRBJ2-5
TGTGCCAGCAAGGTACTAGCGGGAGGAGAGACCCAGTACTTC
CASKVLAGGETQYF
>.|TRBV5-1|TRBJ2-3
TGCGCCAGCAGTTACTCCGGACAGGCCGCGGGAAATACGCAGTATTTT
CASSYSGQAAGNTQYF
>TRBD2|TRBV14|TRBJ2-7
TGTGCCAGCAGCCCTCTAGCGGGAGGTCGGAACGAGCAGTACTTC
CASSPLAGGRNEQYF
>.|TRBV10-3|TRBJ2-1
TGTGCCATCAGGGCCGGGACTTCGAGCTCCTACAATGAGCAGTTCTTC
CAIRAGTSSSYNEQFF
>.|TRBV6-6|TRBJ1-1
TGTGCCAGCAGTCGAGTGAACACTGAAGCTTTCTTT
CASSRVNTEAFF
>.|TRBV11-2|TRBJ2-7
TGTGCCAGCAGCTTAGGATCCCCGGGGTACGAGCAGTACTTC
CASSLGSPGYEQYF
>TRBD2|TRBV6-5|TRBJ2-7
TGTGCCAGCAGTTACTCAGGGACTAGGACCTACGAGCAGTACTTC
CASSYSGTRTYEQYF
>.|TRBV27|TRBJ2-3
TGTGCCAGCAGTTTCCTCGGGCAGGGCGGTTCAGATACGCAGTATTTT
CASSFLGQGGSDTQYF
>TRBD2|TRBV9|TRBJ2-7
TGTGCCAGCAGCGTAGGGTTTGGCGGGAGCTACGAGCAGTACTTC
CASSVGFGGSYEQYF
>TRBD1|TRBV4-1|TRBJ2-7
TGCGCCAGCAGCCAAGAGTTCCCAGGGGGCTACGAGCAGTACTTC
CASSQEFPGGYEQYF
>TRBD2|TRBV30|TRBJ2-3
TGTGCCTGGAGTGCGACCCGAACTAGCGGGAACCCAGATACGCAGTATTTT
CAWSATRTSGNPDTQYF
>.|TRBV12-2|TRBJ2-7
TGTGCAAGTCGCTCACCGGGCGGGTATAGCCGCGAGCAGTACTTC
CASRSPGGYSREQYF
>TRBD2|TRBV13|TRBJ2-1
TGTGCCAGCAGCTCGGGACTAGCGGGAGCGTACAATGAGCAGTTCTTC
CASSSGLAGAYNEQFF
>TRBD2|TRBV2|TRBJ2-7
TGTGCCAGCAGTGGACTAGCGGGAGTCTACGAGCAGTACTTC
CASSGLAGVYEQYF
>.|TRBV11-2|TRBJ1-1
TGTGCCAGCAGCTCCGGGGTGAGGACTGAAGCTTTCTTT
CASSSGVRTEAFF
>TRBD2|TRBV25-1|TRBJ2-7
TGTGCCAGCAGTTATCCTACGGGGGGCGAGCAGTACTTC
CASSYPTGGEQYF
>.|TRBV11-2|TRBJ1-4
TGTGCCAGCAGCTCGACCGGGACATACAATGAAAAACTGTTTTTT
CASSSTGTYNEKLFF
>TRBD1|TRBV27|TRBJ1-4
TGTGCCAGCAGTTTAATCCAGGGGGCTAATGAAAAACTGTTTTTT
CASSLIQGANEKLFF
>.|TRBV7-3|TRBJ2-3
TGTGCCAGCAGCTTATTTCCCGGGAGCCCAGATACGCAGTATTTT
CASSLFPGSPDTQYF
>.|TRBV18|TRBJ2-1
TGTGCCAGCTCACCAGGGCAATCCTCCTACAATGAGCAGTTCTTC
CASSPGQSSYNEQFF
>.|TRBV2|TRBJ1-4
TGTGCCAGCAGTGATCGTGAAAAACTGTTTTTT
CASSDREKLFF
>.|TRBV7-2|TRBJ2-7
TGTGCCAGCAGCGTGGTGACTAGCTCCTACGAGCAGTACTTC
CASSVVTSSYEQYF